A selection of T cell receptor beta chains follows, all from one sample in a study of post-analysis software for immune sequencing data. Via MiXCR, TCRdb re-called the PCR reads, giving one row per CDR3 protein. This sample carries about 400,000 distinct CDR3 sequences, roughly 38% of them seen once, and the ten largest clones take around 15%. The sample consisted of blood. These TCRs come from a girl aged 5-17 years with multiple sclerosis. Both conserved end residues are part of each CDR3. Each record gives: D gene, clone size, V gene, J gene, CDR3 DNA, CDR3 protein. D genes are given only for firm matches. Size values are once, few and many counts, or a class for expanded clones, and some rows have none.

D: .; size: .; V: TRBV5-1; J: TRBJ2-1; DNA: TGCGCCAGCAGCTTGGAGGGGGGCACCTACAATGAGCAGTTCTTC; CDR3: CASSLEGGTYNEQFF
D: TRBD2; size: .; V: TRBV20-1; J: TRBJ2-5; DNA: TGCAGTGCTAGGCGGGGGGGTACCCAAGAGACCCAGTACTTC; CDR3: CSARRGGTQETQYF
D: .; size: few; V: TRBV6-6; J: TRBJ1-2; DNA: TGTGCCAGCAGCAAGAACTATGGCTACACCTTC; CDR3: CASSKNYGYTF
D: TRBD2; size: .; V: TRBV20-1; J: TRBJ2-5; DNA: TGCAGTGCGCCCCCGGGAGGAGGTTTCCCAGAGACCCAGTACTTC; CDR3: CSAPPGGGFPETQYF
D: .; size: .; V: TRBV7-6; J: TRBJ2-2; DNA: TGTGCCAGCAGCTTAGTGGCAGCCAACACCGGGGAGCTGTTTTTT; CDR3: CASSLVAANTGELFF
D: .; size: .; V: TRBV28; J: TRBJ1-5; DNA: TGTGCCAGCAGTCCGCCGGGGCGGAATCAGCCCCAGCATTTT; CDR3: CASSPPGRNQPQHF
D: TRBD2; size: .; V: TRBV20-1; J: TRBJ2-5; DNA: TGCAGCGCTAGAAAAGCGGGGGGACAAGAGACCCAGTACTTC; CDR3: CSARKAGGQETQYF
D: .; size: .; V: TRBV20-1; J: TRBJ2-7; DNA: TGCAGTGCTAGAGGTTCCAACTACGAGCAGTACTTC; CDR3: CSARGSNYEQYF
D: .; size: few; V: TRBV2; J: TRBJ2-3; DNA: TGTGCCAGCAGTGAAGTCCCCACAGATACGCAGTATTTT; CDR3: CASSEVPTDTQYF
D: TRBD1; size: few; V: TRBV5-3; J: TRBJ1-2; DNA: TGTGCCAGAAGCTTGGTCGCCGGGACAGGGGGGCCCTATCGTGGCTACACCTTC; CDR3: CARSLVAGTGGPYRGYTF
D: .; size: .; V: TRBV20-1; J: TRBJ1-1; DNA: TGCAGTGCTAGAGACCCTAGGGCGGTGAACACTGAAGCTTTCTTT; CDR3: CSARDPRAVNTEAFF
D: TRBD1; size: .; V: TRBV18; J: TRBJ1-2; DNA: TGTGCCAGCTCACACAGACAGGGTCCGGACTATGGCTACACCTTC; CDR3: CASSHRQGPDYGYTF
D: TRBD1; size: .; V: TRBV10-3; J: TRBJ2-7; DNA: TGTGCCATCCAGGGACAGGGGAACCACGAGCAGTACTTC; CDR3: CAIQGQGNHEQYF
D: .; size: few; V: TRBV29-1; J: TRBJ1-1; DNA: TGCAGCGTTGCGCCGGGAGGCACTGAAGCTTTCTTT; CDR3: CSVAPGGTEAFF
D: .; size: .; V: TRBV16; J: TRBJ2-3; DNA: TGTGCCAGCCGCCTCAGGGAGACCACAGATACGCAGTATTTT; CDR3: CASRLRETTDTQYF
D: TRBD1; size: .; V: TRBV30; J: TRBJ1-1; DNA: TGTGCCTGGATTAACAGGGGAATGAACACTGAAGCTTTCTTT; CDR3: CAWINRGMNTEAFF
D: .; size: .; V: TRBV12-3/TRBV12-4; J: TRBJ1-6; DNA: TGTGCCAGCAGTTTGGCGACAGGAGGGGCGTCACCCCTCCACTTT; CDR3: CASSLATGGASPLHF
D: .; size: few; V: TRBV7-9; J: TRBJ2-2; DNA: TGTGCCAGCAGCCGTCACACAGTGAACACCGGGGAGCTGTTTTTT; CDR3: CASSRHTVNTGELFF
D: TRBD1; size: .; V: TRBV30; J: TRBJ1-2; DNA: TGTGCCTGGGAGAAACAGGGGATCTATGGCTACACCTTC; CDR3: CAWEKQGIYGYTF
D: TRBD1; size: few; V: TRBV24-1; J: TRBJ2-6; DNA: TGTGCCACCAGTGATCCTTTCGGACCGACAGGGACCGGGGCCAACGTCCTGACTTTC; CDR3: CATSDPFGPTGTGANVLTF
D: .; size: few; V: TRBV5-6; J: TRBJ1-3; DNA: TGTGCCAGCAGCTCCTTTTCCTCTGGAAACACCATATATTTT; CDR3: CASSSFSSGNTIYF
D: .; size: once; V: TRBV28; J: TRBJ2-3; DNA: TGTGCCAGCAGCCGGGGCGGAAGCACAGATACGCAGTATTTT; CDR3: CASSRGGSTDTQYF
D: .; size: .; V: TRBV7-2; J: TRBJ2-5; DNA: TGTGCCAGCAGCCCCGGAGCCCAGCAGTACTTC; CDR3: CASSPGAQQYF
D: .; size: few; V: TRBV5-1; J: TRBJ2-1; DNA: TGCGCCAGCAGCTTGGTTTTGCGGGGAGGTGAGCAGTTCTTC; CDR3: CASSLVLRGGEQFF
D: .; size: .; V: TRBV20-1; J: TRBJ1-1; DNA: TGCAGTGCTAGAGCTGACGGTCGCAGGGGAGGAAACACTGAAGCTTTCTTT; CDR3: CSARADGRRGGNTEAFF
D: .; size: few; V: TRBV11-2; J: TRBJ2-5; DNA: TGTGCCCTAGGGGGTGCCCAAGGAGAGACTCAGTACTTC; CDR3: CALGGAQGETQYF
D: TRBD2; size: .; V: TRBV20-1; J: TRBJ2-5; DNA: TGCAGTGCTAGAGTCCCGGTCCGGGGGGGAGAGACCCAGTACTTC; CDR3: CSARVPVRGGETQYF
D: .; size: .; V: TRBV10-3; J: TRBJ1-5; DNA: TGTGCCATCAGTCCGGGACTCGGTCAGCCCCAGCATTTT; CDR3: CAISPGLGQPQHF
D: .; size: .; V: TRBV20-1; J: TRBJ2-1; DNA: TGCAGTGCTAGATCGAAGACAGGTACCCCGCTAGAAAATGAGCAGTTCTTC; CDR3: CSARSKTGTPLENEQFF
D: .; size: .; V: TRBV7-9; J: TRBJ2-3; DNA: TGTGCCAGCAGCCCGAATACTAGTAACGGTACAACAGATACGCAGTATTTT; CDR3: CASSPNTSNGTTDTQYF
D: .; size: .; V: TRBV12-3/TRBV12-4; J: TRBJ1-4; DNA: TGTGCCAGCAGCCCCCCGACCACAGGGACTCGATGGCTTGAAAAACTGTTTTTT; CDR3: CASSPPTTGTRWLEKLFF
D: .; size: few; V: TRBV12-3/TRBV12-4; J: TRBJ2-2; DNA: TGTGCCAGCAATTTTAGGGGGAGACCAGACGGGGAGCTGTTTTTT; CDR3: CASNFRGRPDGELFF
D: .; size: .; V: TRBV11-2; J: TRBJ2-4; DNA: TGTGCCAGCAGCTCCCCATTGGGGCACCGACAGGACCGCCTAGCCAAAAACATTCAGTACTTC; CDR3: CASSSPLGHRQDRLAKNIQYF
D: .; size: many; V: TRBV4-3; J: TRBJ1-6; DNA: TGCGCCAGCAGCCAAGAAAGCATGGCGGATTATTCACCCCTCCACTTT; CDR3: CASSQESMADYSPLHF
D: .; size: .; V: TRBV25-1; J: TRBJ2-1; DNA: TGTGCCAGCATCAAGAGGGGGTCCCCATACAATGAGCAGTTCTTC; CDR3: CASIKRGSPYNEQFF
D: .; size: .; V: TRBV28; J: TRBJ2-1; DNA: TGTGCCAGCAGTTTATGGGGTGAGCAGTTCTTC; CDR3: CASSLWGEQFF
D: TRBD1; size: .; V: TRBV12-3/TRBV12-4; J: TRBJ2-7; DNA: TGTGCCAGCAGTCCTCCGGGACAGGGGGCGTACGAGCAGTACTTC; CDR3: CASSPPGQGAYEQYF
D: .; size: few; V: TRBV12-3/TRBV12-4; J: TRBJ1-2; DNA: TGTGCCAGCTCACCCGGACAGAACTATGGCTACACCTTC; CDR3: CASSPGQNYGYTF
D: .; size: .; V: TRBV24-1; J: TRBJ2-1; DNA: TGTGCCACCAGTGATTTAAACAGGGAAGAGGAGCAGTTCTTC; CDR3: CATSDLNREEEQFF
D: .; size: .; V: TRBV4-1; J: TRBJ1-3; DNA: TGCGCCAGCAGTCCCGAGTGGGGGTCCGGAAACACCATATATTTT; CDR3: CASSPEWGSGNTIYF
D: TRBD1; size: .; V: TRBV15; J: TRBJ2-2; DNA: TGTGCCACCAGCACCTGGACAGACAGGGGCGGAAGCACCGGGGAGCTGTTTTTT; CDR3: CATSTWTDRGGSTGELFF
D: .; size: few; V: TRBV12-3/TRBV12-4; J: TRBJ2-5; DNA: TGTGCCAGTACCTCAGGGGTAGGGACCCAGTACTTC; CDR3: CASTSGVGTQYF
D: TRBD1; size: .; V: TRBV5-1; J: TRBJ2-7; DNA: TGCGCCAGCAGCTCCCCAGGCGGGGACAGGCTCTACGAGCAGTACTTC; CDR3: CASSSPGGDRLYEQYF